This T cell receptor beta chain stems from a study of T cell repertoires in cytomegalovirus infection. This clonotype was detected many times. The CDR3 runs to 16 residues. Germline V gene lookup returns CDR1 MGHRA and CDR2 YSYEKL. V lost 0 bases and J lost 0, with 9 bases in between. From the reads, TCRdb called clonotypes with MiXCR, one entry per CDR3 protein. Among approximately 100,000 distinct CDR3 sequences listed, 23% were seen once. The specimen was CD8+ T cells from PBMCs. The source is a human donor in good health (CMV status not recorded). Some clones in this sample may be carry-over from other donors' samples. This rearrangement joins TRBV4-1 to TRBJ1-5; a possible D gene is TRBD1 (6 bases). The DNA for the CDR3 is TGCGCCAGCAGCCAAGAAGAGGGGGATAGCAATCAGCCCCAGCATTTT. Protein sequence: CASSQEEGDSNQPQHF.